This TCR beta chain comes out of a study of T-cell reconstitution after alpha-beta-depleted transplantation in children. The TCRbeta library incorporated unique molecular identifiers. TCRdb passed the PCR reads through MiXCR, listing each CDR3 protein once. The table shows around 380,000 distinct CDR3 sequences, with about a tenth occurring only once. From germline, CDR1 is ENHRY and CDR2 SYGVKD. Trimming removed 5 bases from V and 4 bases from J; junction bases left unmatched: 10. This CDR3 is built from 16 residues. The TCR sequence derives from a human donor who donated a stem cell graft to a child with acute myeloid leukemia. Here the sequenced sample was PBMCs from the stem cell graft donor, taken from the stem cell graft. The rearrangement joins TRBV10-3 to TRBJ2-2, with 7 bases fitting TRBD2. CDR3 protein: CAISPKRGLGTGELFF. In nucleotides, the CDR3 is TGTGCCATCAGTCCCAAGCGGGGTCTCGGCACCGGGGAGCTGTTTTTT.